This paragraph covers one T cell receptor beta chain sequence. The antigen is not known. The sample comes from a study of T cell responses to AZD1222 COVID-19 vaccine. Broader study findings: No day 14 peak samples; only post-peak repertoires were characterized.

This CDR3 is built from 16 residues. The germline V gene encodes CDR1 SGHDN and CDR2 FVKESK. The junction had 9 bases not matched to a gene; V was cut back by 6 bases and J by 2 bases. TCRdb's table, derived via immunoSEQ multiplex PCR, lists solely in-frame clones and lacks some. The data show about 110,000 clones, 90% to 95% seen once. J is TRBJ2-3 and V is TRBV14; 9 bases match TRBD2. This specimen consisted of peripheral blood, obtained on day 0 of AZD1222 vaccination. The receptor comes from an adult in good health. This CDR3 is CASSLLAGTTTDTQYF. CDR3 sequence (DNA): TGTGCCAGCAGTCTCCTAGCGGGGACAACCACAGATACGCAGTATTTT.